This T cell receptor beta chain comes out of a study of cytomegalovirus exposure and HLA in healthy donors. This clone was seen once. The CDR3 contains 14 residues. V shed 3 bases and J 8 bases; nucleotides not matched to a gene: 6. Germline V gene lookup returns CDR1 SGHAT and CDR2 FQNNGV. Vbeta (60) and Jbeta (13) primers were used in the PCR. The data were produced by immunoSEQ multiplex PCR, yet TCRdb's version contains in-frame clones alone and is incomplete. In the table there are around 170,000 clones, around three quarters of which are singletons. The origin of this receptor is a man aged 40-49 years in good health and CMV-seronegative. The chain links TRBV11-2 to TRBJ1-4, with 7 bases lining up with TRBD1. Sequencing used PBMCs. The CDR3 reads CASSFRDREEKLFF. Written as DNA, the CDR3 is TGTGCCAGCAGCTTTAGGGACAGAGAAGAAAAACTGTTTTTT.